This TCR beta chain was profiled in a study of blood T cells in healthy people across ages. General observations from the study: Across samples, TCR beta diversity tracked strongly with naive T cell percentage.

The use of a sample-barcoded 5' primer and a J-beta primer mix characterized a second PCR of roughly 6 to 12 cycles. TCRdb re-derived calls from the 5' RACE reads in MiXCR, one entry per CDR3 protein. The sample includes approximately 830,000 distinct CDR3 sequences, 62% of them seen just once. In this sample, this clonotype turned up a few times. Its antigen is currently unknown. Isolating PBMCs gave at least 6 million of these cells per sample. The CDR3 consists of 14 residues. Trimming took off 0 bases at V and 2 bases at J, with 7 bases between the two ends. Per the germline V gene, CDR1 is LGHNA and CDR2 is YSLEER.

V is TRBV4-3 and J is TRBJ2-5, with D possibly matching TRBD1 (6 bases). The TCR sequence derives from a man aged 25-40 years in good health. Sequencing was carried out using blood. This CDR3 reads CASSQEDRQETQYF. CDR3 nucleotide sequence: TGCGCCAGCAGCCAAGAGGACAGACAAGAGACCCAGTACTTC.